One TCR beta chain is described in this entry. Its antigen is not known. The method was immunoSEQ multiplex PCR; TCRdb's version includes in-frame clones alone and lacks a portion of them. This sample has about 2.3 million clones, with 92% found just once. The CDR3 has 13 residues. The J segment lost 9 bases and the V segment lost 2 bases, leaving 4 bases of the junction unmatched. The germline CDR1 and CDR2 sequences are MDHEN and SYDVKM. Every donor was a Caucasian adult from Nashville, Tennessee. Into CD45RA+ naive and CD45RA-negative memory subsets, the CD4+ cells were split. This sample was included in a study of shared clonotypes between healthy human individuals. General observations from the study: Between a few donors, naive CD4 clonotypes were shared at a level of around 5.2%.

Source material: naive CD4+ T cells from PBMCs. Subset noted: CD45RA+ positively selected. This TCR was recovered from a young man in good health. Some clones in this sample may be carry-over from other donors' samples. The chain combines TRBV28 with TRBJ2-3, with 8 positions matching TRBD2. The CDR3 DNA follows: TGTGCCAGCAGTTTAACGGGAGGGAGGACGCAGTATTTT. Protein sequence: CASSLTGGRTQYF. Looking up the rest from reference TRBV28 and TRBJ2-3 gives the full variable domain: DVKVTQSSRYLVKRTGEKVFLECVQDMDHENMFWYRQDPGLGLRLIYFSYDVKMKEKGDIPEGYSVSREKKERFSLILESASTNQTSMYLCASSLTGGRTQYFGPGTRLTVL.